This TCR beta chain comes out of a study of blood T cells in healthy people across ages. Study conclusions and caveats: Estimates based on one million T cells were treated as lower bounds. Strong correlation was found linking TCR beta diversity to naive T cell percentage.

The study drew donors from healthy Caucasian individuals in Russia aged about 6 to 95. For the second PCR, which ran for about 7 to 11 cycles, a sample-barcoded 5' primer and a J-beta primer mix were used. TCRdb processed the 5' RACE reads anew with MiXCR; each CDR3 protein has one entry. The sample carries 710,000 or so distinct CDR3 sequences, about 20% recorded once. Germline V gene data show CDR1 as SSHAT and CDR2 as FNYEAQ (reference sequence). Trimming stripped 3 bases from V and 7 bases from J, with 10 bases between. CDR3 length equals 13 residues. Only a few counts were recorded for this clonotype. What it recognizes is unknown.

The clonotype originates from a man between 65 and 85 years old in good health. What was sequenced was blood. The gene calls are TRBV7-7 and TRBJ1-5; possibly TRBD1 for D (5 bases). CDR3 region: CASSLDIRQPQHF. The DNA for the CDR3 is TGTGCCAGCAGCTTGGACATTCGGCAGCCCCAGCATTTT.